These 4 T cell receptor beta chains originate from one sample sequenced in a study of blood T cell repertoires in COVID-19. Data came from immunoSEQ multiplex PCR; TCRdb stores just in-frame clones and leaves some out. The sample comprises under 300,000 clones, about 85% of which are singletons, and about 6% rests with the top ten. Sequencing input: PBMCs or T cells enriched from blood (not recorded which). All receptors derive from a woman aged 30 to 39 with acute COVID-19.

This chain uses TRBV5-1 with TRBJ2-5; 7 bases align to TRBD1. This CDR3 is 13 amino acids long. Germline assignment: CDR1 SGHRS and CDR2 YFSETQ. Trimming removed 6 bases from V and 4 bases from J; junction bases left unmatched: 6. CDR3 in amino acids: CASNDRVGETQYF. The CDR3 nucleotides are TGCGCCAGCAACGACAGGGTTGGAGAGACCCAGTACTTC. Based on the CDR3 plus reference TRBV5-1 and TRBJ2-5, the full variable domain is KAGVTQTPRYLIKTRGQQVTLSCSPISGHRSVSWYQQTPGQGLQFLFEYFSETQRNKGNFPGRFSGRQFSNSRSEMNVSTLELGDSALYLCASNDRVGETQYFGPGTRLLVL.

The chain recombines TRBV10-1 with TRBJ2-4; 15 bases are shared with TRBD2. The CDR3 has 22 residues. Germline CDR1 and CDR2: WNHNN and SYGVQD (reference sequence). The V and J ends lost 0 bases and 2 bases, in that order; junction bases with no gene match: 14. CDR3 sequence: CASSESTRTSGRAILSKNIQYF. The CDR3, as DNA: TGCGCCAGCAGTGAGTCGACTCGGACTAGCGGGAGGGCGATCTTATCCAAAAACATTCAGTACTTC.

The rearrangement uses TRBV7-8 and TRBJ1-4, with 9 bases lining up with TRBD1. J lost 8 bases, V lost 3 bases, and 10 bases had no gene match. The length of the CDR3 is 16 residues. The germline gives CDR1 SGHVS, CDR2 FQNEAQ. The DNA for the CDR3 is TGTGCCAGCAGCTTTATACCGGGACAGGGAGAAGAAAAACTGTTTTTT. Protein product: CASSFIPGQGEEKLFF. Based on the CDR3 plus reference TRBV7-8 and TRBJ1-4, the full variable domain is GAGVSQSPRYKVAKRGQDVALRCDPISGHVSLFWYQQALGQGPEFLTYFQNEAQLDKSGLPSDRFFAERPEGSVSTLKIQRTQQEDSAVYLCASSFIPGQGEEKLFFGSGTQLSVL.

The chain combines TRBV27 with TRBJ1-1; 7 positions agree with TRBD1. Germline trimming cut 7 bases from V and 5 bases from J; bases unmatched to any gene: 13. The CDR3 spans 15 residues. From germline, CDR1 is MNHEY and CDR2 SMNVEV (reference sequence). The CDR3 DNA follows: TGTGCCAGCATCTTCAGGACAGGTCCGAAGACTGAAGCTTTCTTT. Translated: CASIFRTGPKTEAFF.